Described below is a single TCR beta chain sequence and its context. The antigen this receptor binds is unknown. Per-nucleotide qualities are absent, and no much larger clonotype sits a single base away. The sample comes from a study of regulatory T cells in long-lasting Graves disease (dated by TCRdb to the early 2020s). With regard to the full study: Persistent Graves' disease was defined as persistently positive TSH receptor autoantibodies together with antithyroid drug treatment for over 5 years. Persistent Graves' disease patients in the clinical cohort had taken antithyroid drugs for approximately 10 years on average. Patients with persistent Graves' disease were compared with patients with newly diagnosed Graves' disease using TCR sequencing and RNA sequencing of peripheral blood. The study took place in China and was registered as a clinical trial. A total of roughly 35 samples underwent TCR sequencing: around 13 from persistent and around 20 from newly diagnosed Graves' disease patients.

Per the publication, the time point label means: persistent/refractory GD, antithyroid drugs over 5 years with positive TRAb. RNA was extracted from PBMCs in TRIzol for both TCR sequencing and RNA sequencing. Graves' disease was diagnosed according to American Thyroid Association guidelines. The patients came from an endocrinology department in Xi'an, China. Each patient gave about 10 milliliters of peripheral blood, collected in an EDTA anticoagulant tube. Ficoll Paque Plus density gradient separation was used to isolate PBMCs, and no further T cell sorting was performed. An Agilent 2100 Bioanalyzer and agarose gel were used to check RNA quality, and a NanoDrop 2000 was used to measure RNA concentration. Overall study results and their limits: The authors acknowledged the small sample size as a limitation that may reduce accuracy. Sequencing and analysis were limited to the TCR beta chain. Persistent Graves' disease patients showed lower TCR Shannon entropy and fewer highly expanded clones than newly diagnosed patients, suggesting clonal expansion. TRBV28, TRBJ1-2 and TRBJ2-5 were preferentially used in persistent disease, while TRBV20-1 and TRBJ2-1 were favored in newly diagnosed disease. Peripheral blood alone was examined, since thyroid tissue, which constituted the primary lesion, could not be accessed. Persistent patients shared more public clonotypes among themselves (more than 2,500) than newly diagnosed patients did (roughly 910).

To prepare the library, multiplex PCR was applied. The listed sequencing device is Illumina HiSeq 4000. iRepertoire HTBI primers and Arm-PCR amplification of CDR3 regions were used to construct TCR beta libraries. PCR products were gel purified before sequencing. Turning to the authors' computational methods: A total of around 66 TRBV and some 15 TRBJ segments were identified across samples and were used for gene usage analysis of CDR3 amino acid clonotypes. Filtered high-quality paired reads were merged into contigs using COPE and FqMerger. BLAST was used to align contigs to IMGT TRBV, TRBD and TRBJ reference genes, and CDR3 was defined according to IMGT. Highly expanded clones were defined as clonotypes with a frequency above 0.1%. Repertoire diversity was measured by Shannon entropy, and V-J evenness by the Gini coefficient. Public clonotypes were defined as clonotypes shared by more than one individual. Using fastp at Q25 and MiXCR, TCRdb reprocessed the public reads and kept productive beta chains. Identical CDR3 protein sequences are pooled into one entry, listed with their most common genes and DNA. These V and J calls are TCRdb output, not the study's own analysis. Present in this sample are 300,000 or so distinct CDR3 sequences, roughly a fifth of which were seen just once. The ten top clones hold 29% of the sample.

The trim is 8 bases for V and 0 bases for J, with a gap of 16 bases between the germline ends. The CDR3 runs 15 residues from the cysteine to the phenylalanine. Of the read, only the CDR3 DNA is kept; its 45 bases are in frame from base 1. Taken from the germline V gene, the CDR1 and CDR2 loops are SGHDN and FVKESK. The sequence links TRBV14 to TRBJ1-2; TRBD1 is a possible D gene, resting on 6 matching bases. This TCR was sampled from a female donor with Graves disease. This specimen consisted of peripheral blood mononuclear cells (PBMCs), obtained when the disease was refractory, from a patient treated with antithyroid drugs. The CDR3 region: CASRKGGRANYGYTF. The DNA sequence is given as TGTGCCAGCCGGAAAGGGGGGCGAGCTAACTATGGCTACACCTTC.